The next 7 T cell receptor beta chains were all read from a single sample in a study of Ad26.COV2.S vaccination and SARS-CoV-2 variants. The method was immunoSEQ multiplex PCR; TCRdb's version includes in-frame clones alone and lacks a portion of them. This table holds 300,000 to 400,000 clones, 70% to 90% found once. Indicated treatment: around 19 received Ad26.COV2.S at low or high dose, single or two shots; about 5 received placebo; per-sample allocation not given. Each sample was drawn 63 days after the first injection (of vaccine or placebo). The starting material was peripheral blood, obtained in a trial of Ad26.COV2.S vaccine versus placebo. The origin of the receptors is a person between 18 and 59 years old who received the Ad26.COV2.S COVID-19 vaccine or a placebo.

The chain is built from TRBV7-7 and TRBJ2-1; D gene uncertain. With 4 bases removed from V and 0 bases from J, the gap between germline ends came to 10 bases. Germline CDR1 reads SSHAT; CDR2 reads FNYEAQ (reference sequence). The CDR3 contains 15 residues. The CDR3 spells CASSSHPDSYNEQFF. The CDR3 DNA reads TGTGCCAGCAGCTCTCACCCCGACTCCTACAATGAGCAGTTCTTC.

The rearrangement links TRBV6-1 to TRBJ2-5; no firm D call. Trimming pared 0 bases from V and 7 bases from J, leaving 18 bases between. Per germline, CDR1 MNHNS and CDR2 SASEGT. The CDR3 runs 16 residues. This CDR3 reads CASSEAIRAFGLTQYF. The CDR3 nucleotides read TGTGCCAGCAGTGAAGCGATAAGGGCTTTTGGGTTGACCCAGTACTTC.

The chain is built from TRBV19 and TRBJ2-1; the match to TRBD2 covers 12 bases. J gave up 6 bases and V 6 bases, and 9 bases lay outside the gene matches. CDR1 LNHDA and CDR2 SQIVND come from the germline V gene (reference sequence). The CDR3 totals 16 residues. The CDR3 DNA follows: TGTGCCAGTAGAGGTGGGCTAGCGGGGGGGCCCAATGAGCAGTTCTTC. This gives the protein CASRGGLAGGPNEQFF.

In this sample, this clone turned up once. V usage is TRBV30 and J usage is TRBJ1-1; D is unresolved. Germline V gene data show CDR1 as GTSNPN and CDR2 as SVGIG (reference sequence). Trimming left V 0 bases short and J 4 bases short, with 9 bases between. This CDR3 is built from 13 residues. CDR3 in amino acids: CAWSVLRITEAFF. In DNA, the CDR3 is TGTGCCTGGAGTGTATTAAGGATCACTGAAGCTTTCTTT.

The V call is TRBV6-1, the J call TRBJ1-4; no clear D gene. This CDR3 has 15 amino acids. Deletions cut 3 bases from V and 0 bases from J, with 8 bases between. Germline V gene sequence: CDR1 MNHNS, CDR2 SASEGT. CDR3 in DNA: TGTGCCAGCAGTGATCGCAGAGCAACTAATGAAAAACTGTTTTTT. It codes for CASSDRRATNEKLFF.

The CDR3 here is CASSPGQTQYF. CDR3 nucleotides: TGTGCCAGCAGCCCCGGACAGACCCAGTACTTC. V and J are TRBV6-2 or TRBV6-3 and TRBJ2-5; D gene uncertain. Trimming cost V 6 bases and J 6 bases, with 8 bases left between them. CDR1 and CDR2 from the germline V gene are MNHEY and SVGEGT. The CDR3 has 11 amino acids.

The chain uses TRBV6-5 and TRBJ1-6, with no clear D. Germline V gives CDR1 MNHEY, CDR2 SVGAGI. The CDR3 is made up of 11 amino acids. Trimming removed 7 bases at V and 15 bases at J, with 13 bases between. CDR3: CASTDQLLLHF. CDR3 DNA sequence: TGTGCCAGCACCGACCAGCTACTCCTCCACTTT.